This passage covers 9 T cell receptor beta chains from one sample sequenced in a study of Ad26.COV2.S vaccination and SARS-CoV-2 variants listed by TCRdb under 2021. Library construction relied on the immunoSEQ multiplex PCR assay. As stored in TCRdb, this immuneACCESS dataset retains in-frame rearrangements with V and J assigned. A fraction of the clones does not appear; measured against another copy, unresolved V genes explain less than half of the discrepancy, and the remainder lacks a known reason. The sample includes 430,000 or so clones, with more than 80% observed a single time. Jointly, the top ten make up 10% to 15% of the sample. The treatment or condition label for this specimen denotes: 15 to 20 received Ad26.COV2.S at low or high dose, single or two shots; 5 received placebo; per-sample allocation not given. For vaccine and placebo recipients, the sequenced repertoires came from samples collected on day 63 after the first injection.

Sequenced material: peripheral blood, taken in a trial of Ad26.COV2.S vaccine versus placebo. These receptors were taken from a person aged 18-65 years who received the Ad26.COV2.S COVID-19 vaccine or a placebo.

This CDR3 is CASSQGGQGARTDTQYF. CDR3 DNA: TGTGCCAGCAGCCAAGGAGGACAGGGGGCGCGGACAGATACGCAGTATTTT. The chain has TRBV3-1 (or the pseudogene TRBV3-2) and TRBJ2-3; 11 bases are shared with TRBD1. The CDR3 spans 17 residues. Germline V gene sequence: CDR1 LGHDT, CDR2 YNNKEL (reference sequence). Losses at the gene ends were 1 base for V and 3 bases for J; bases not matched to a gene: 6.

J is TRBJ1-4 and V is TRBV19; no reliable D call. CDR3 size: 14 residues. In germline, CDR1 is LNHDA, CDR2 SQIVND (reference sequence). Trimming cost V 3 bases and J 4 bases, with 9 bases left between them. CDR3 in amino acids: CASSIAGINEKLFF. CDR3 coding DNA: TGTGCCAGTAGTATTGCCGGGATTAATGAAAAACTGTTTTTT. Looking up the rest from reference TRBV19 and TRBJ1-4 gives the full variable domain: DGGITQSPKYLFRKEGQNVTLSCEQNLNHDAMYWYRQDPGQGLRLIYYSQIVNDFQKGDIAEGYSVSREKKESFPLTVTSAQKNPTAFYLCASSIAGINEKLFFGSGTQLSVL.

The V and J genes are TRBV7-2 and TRBJ2-1; maybe TRBD1 (6 bases). CDR3 length: 15 residues. The germline gives CDR1 SGHTA, CDR2 FQGNSA. V dropped 5 bases and J dropped 4 bases, with 15 bases sitting between them. The CDR3: CASSARDTGYNEQFF. The CDR3 region has the DNA TGTGCCAGCAGCGCTCGGGACACGGGATACAATGAGCAGTTCTTC.

This chain uses TRBV7-3 with TRBJ2-1; D is unresolved. V was pared by 0 bases and J by 4 bases, with 10 bases between. Germline CDR1 reads SGHTA; CDR2 reads FQGTGA. CDR3 length: 15 amino acids. The CDR3 sequence: CASSLTGPQYNEQFF. The CDR3 nucleotides read TGTGCCAGCAGCTTAACTGGGCCCCAATACAATGAGCAGTTCTTC.

This clone was observed a handful of times. The chain recombines TRBV4-1 with TRBJ1-2; D call uncertain. The germline gives CDR1 MGHRA, CDR2 YSYEKL. V lost 1 base, J lost 8 bases, and 11 bases lay in between. The CDR3 length is 13 residues. CDR3 region: CASSQVGGSGYTF. The CDR3 DNA reads as TGCGCCAGCAGCCAAGTCGGAGGTTCAGGCTACACCTTC.

The rearrangement links TRBV7-6 to TRBJ2-7; TRBD2 aligns across 8 bases. J was trimmed by 4 bases and V by 5 bases; bases with no gene match: 10. CDR3 length: 15 amino acids. Germline CDR1 reads SGHVS; CDR2 reads FNYEAQ. The CDR3 bases are TGTGCCAGCAGCCGCGCCACAGCGGGAGCTTACGAGCAGTACTTC. This encodes CASSRATAGAYEQYF.

The rearrangement uses TRBV24-1 and TRBJ2-5; D is perhaps TRBD1 (5 bases). CDR1 KGHDR and CDR2 SFDVKD come from the germline V gene. Deletions cut 4 bases from V and 5 bases from J, with 19 bases between. The CDR3 is 16 amino acids. The DNA of the CDR3 is TGTGCCACCAGTGAGGGGATAGGGGCGCAGGAGGAGACCCAGTACTTC. Translation: CATSEGIGAQEETQYF.

Notes on this clone: The same CDR3 also results from other DNA sequences found in this sample. This sequence joins TRBV28 and TRBJ1-2, with D perhaps matching TRBD1 (5 bases). The length of the CDR3 is 13 residues. Germline V gene data show CDR1 as MDHEN and CDR2 as SYDVKM. V shed 6 bases and J shed 5 bases, with 13 bases lying between them. The chain's CDR3 is CASRLGGVYGYTF. CDR3 bases: TGTGCCAGCAGACTGGGAGGGGTGTATGGCTACACCTTC.

With regard to this clone: Other DNA sequences from this sample encode an identical CDR3 as well. This chain links TRBV7-2 with TRBJ1-3; 7 bases line up with TRBD1. V shed 5 bases and J 0 bases; nucleotides not matched to a gene: 7. The CDR3 loop spans 16 amino acids. CDR1 and CDR2 from the germline V gene are SGHTA and FQGNSA. The DNA for the CDR3 is TGTGCCAGCAGCCCCCAGACAGGGCGCTCTGGAAACACCATATATTTT. This translates into CASSPQTGRSGNTIYF.